Each of the 32 T cell receptor beta chains below was sequenced from the same sample in a study of blood T cells in healthy people across ages. Then a second PCR, running roughly 7 to 11 cycles, was carried out with a sample-barcoded 5' primer and a J-beta primer mix. TCRdb re-analysed the 5' RACE reads in MiXCR, keeping a single row per CDR3 protein. There are under 1,000,000 distinct CDR3 sequences in the sample; 35% to 60% occur only once, and roughly 20% lies in the top ten. Material for sequencing was blood. These receptors were collected from a man aged 80 or over in good health.

V gene TRBV15 combines with J gene TRBJ2-3; D not certain. Per the germline V gene, CDR1 is LNHNV and CDR2 is YYDKDF (reference sequence). Trimming pared 3 bases from V and 2 bases from J, leaving 9 bases between. The CDR3 spans 14 residues. CDR3 in DNA: TGTGCCACCAGCAGTGGCCTGTCCACAGATACGCAGTATTTT. This translates into CATSSGLSTDTQYF.

This clonotype came up a few times. The chain is built from TRBV20-1 and TRBJ2-1; 9 positions agree with TRBD2. This CDR3 contains 15 residues. Germline trimming cut 6 bases from V and 7 bases from J; bases unmatched to any gene: 13. Germline-derived CDR1 and CDR2 are DFQATT and SNEGSKA (reference sequence). The CDR3 is CSALLGAGGVNEQFF. CDR3 DNA sequence: TGCAGTGCCCTTTTGGGAGCGGGAGGTGTTAATGAGCAGTTCTTC.

A word on this clonotype: One end of the junction is discordant with germline, which a read error may explain. The genes are TRBV12-3 or TRBV12-4 and TRBJ2-1; tentative D call: TRBD2 (5 bases). The CDR3 has 11 residues. For the CDR3, the DNA is TGTGCCTGCAGAGCGGCCCATGAGCAGTTCTTC. It specifies CACRAAHEQFF.

The chain joins TRBV20-1 to TRBJ2-4; 7 nucleotides line up with TRBD1. Matching the DNA end better, TRBJ2-7 makes the J call doubtful. This CDR3 spans 14 amino acids. The germline V gene encodes CDR1 DFQATT and CDR2 SNEGSKA (reference sequence). CDR3 sequence (DNA): TGCAGTGCTAGAGGTAGGACAGGAGCGACCGAGCAGTACTTC. It yields the protein CSARGRTGATEQYF.

J is TRBJ1-6 and V is TRBV11-3; no reliable D call. There are 15 residues in the CDR3. The ends were cut back, 5 bases at V and 6 bases at J, with 14 bases in the middle. Germline V gene lookup returns CDR1 SGHNT and CDR2 YENEEA. CDR3: CASSPSAGPNSPLHF. The CDR3 DNA is TGTGCCAGCAGCCCCTCCGCAGGACCTAATTCACCCCTCCACTTT.

The CDR3, as DNA: TGTGCCAGCCCCAGGCAGGGACCGACAGATACGCAGTATTTT. Translated: CASPRQGPTDTQYF. The chain carries TRBV14 and TRBJ2-3; D may be TRBD1 or TRBD2 (5 bases each). The CDR3 runs to 14 residues. Trimming pared 8 bases from V and 3 bases from J, leaving 15 bases between. Looked up from germline, CDR1 is SGHDN and CDR2 is FVKESK.

The chain combines TRBV29-1 with TRBJ2-1, with a tentative D call TRBD1 (6 bases). The germline CDR1 and CDR2 sequences are SQVTM and ANQGSEA. The V end was cut by 5 bases, the J end by 0 bases, with 8 bases between. This CDR3 is 13 amino acids long. CDR3 sequence reads: CSVRGGSYNEQFF. The CDR3 DNA follows: TGCAGCGTTCGAGGGGGCTCCTACAATGAGCAGTTCTTC.

The V gene is TRBV12-3 or TRBV12-4, the J gene TRBJ2-1; 9 bases line up with TRBD2. The CDR3 has 14 residues. After removal of 1 base from V and 9 bases from J, the junction contained 4 bases not matched to a gene. DNA for the CDR3: TGTGCCAGCAGTTTAGTAGCGGGAGACAGTGAGCAGTTCTTC. Protein sequence: CASSLVAGDSEQFF.

This clonotype showed up just a few times. The V and J genes are TRBV7-2 and TRBJ2-5, with TRBD1 matching 11 bases. The end of the DNA is better explained by TRBJ2-7, so the J call may be wrong. The CDR3 covers 13 residues. CDR1 and CDR2 (germline): SGHTA, FQGNSA. The CDR3: CASMDRGHDEQYF. DNA for the CDR3: TGTGCCAGCATGGACAGGGGGCACGACGAGCAGTACTTC.

The chain carries TRBV5-1 and TRBJ2-3, with D unresolved. The V end lost 2 bases, the J end lost 2 bases, and 15 bases lay between the germline ends. Germline values: CDR1 SGHRS, CDR2 YFSETQ. The CDR3 runs to 16 residues. CDR3 nucleotide sequence: TGCGCCAGCAGCTTAAACCCAGGCGTAATCACAGATACGCAGTATTTT. Its translation: CASSLNPGVITDTQYF.

CDR3 protein: CASSWGDNYNEQFF. The CDR3 coding sequence is TGCGCCAGCAGCTGGGGCGACAACTACAATGAGCAGTTCTTC. The chain links TRBV5-1 to TRBJ2-1, with a weak D call TRBD1 (5 bases). CDR1 and CDR2 (germline): SGHRS, YFSETQ. Between the trimmed V and J ends, which lost 3 bases and 3 bases, there was a span of 10 bases. This CDR3 has 14 amino acids.

The rearrangement joins TRBV7-3 to TRBJ1-1, with 10 bases identical to TRBD1. The CDR3 sequence is 17 residues long. V shed 1 base, J shed 4 bases, and the junction held 9 bases outside the gene matches. CDR1 and CDR2 from the germline V gene are SGHTA and FQGTGA. In nucleotides, the CDR3 is TGTGCCAGCAGCTTAAAAGGGACAGGGGTCGGGGGCACTGAAGCTTTCTTT. Its protein product is CASSLKGTGVGGTEAFF.

About this clonotype itself: It may be a read error: a sequence one base away is much more abundant. The chain combines TRBV4-3 with TRBJ2-1; 14 bases line up with TRBD2. Germline loops: CDR1 LGHNA, CDR2 YSLEER. The CDR3 extends over 19 amino acids. J gave up 7 bases and V 2 bases, and 13 bases lay outside the gene matches. This CDR3 reads CASSQFICSGTSGSNEQFF. The CDR3 DNA reads as TGCGCCAGCAGCCAATTCATCTGCTCGGGGACTAGCGGGAGTAATGAGCAGTTCTTC.

V is TRBV7-3 and J is TRBJ2-5; possible D gene TRBD2, 6 bases. The CDR3 extends over 13 amino acids. Germline CDR1 is SGHTA and CDR2 is FQGTGA. Trimming pared 5 bases from V and 3 bases from J, leaving 10 bases between. The CDR3 reads CASSRTIEETQYF. Written as DNA, the CDR3 is TGTGCCAGCAGCCGGACTATCGAAGAGACCCAGTACTTC.

This rearrangement joins TRBV7-2 to TRBJ2-1; the D gene is possibly TRBD2 (5 bases). Germline CDR1 is SGHTA and CDR2 is FQGNSA. V gave up 1 base and J gave up 4 bases, with 14 bases separating them. CDR3 length equals 16 residues. For the CDR3, the DNA is TGTGCCAGCAGCTTAGTTTTCGGGGAGACTTACAATGAGCAGTTCTTC. Its protein product is CASSLVFGETYNEQFF.

The J gene is TRBJ2-7, the V gene TRBV7-2; 8 nucleotides match TRBD2. This CDR3 has 20 amino acids. The germline CDR1 and CDR2 sequences are SGHTA and FQGNSA. After removal of 3 bases from V and 7 bases from J, the junction contained 26 bases not matched to a gene. The CDR3 DNA follows: TGTGCCAGCAGCTTCCGTCGGAGCGGATGGAGCGGGAGTGGGGGGAATGAGCAGTACTTC. Translated: CASSFRRSGWSGSGGNEQYF.

The CDR3 protein is CASATAGLQETQYF. CDR3 sequence (DNA): TGTGCCAGCGCTACGGCGGGCCTCCAAGAGACCCAGTACTTC. The chain employs TRBV18 and TRBJ2-5, with D possibly TRBD2 on 5 matching bases. CDR3 length equals 14 residues. Germline CDR1 reads KGHSH; CDR2 reads LQKENI. Trimming removed 8 bases at V and 1 base at J, with 14 bases between.

This clonotype was found a few times. V and J are TRBV6-6 and TRBJ2-5; 11 bases match TRBD2. The CDR3 sequence is 15 residues long. J lost 4 bases, V lost 4 bases, and 5 bases had no gene match. Germline V lookup: CDR1 MNHNY, CDR2 SVGAGI (reference sequence). CDR3 amino acids: CASSLLAGEGETQYF. As DNA, the CDR3 is TGTGCCAGCAGTTTACTAGCGGGAGAGGGAGAGACCCAGTACTTC.

The CDR3 is CAISDLGEQYF. CDR3 nucleotide sequence: TGTGCCATCAGTGACTTGGGGGAGCAGTACTTC. The V gene is TRBV10-3, the J gene TRBJ2-7; D not certain. The V gene lost 3 bases and the J gene lost 7 bases, with 7 bases spanning the gap. Germline V gene lookup returns CDR1 ENHRY and CDR2 SYGVKD. This CDR3 comprises 11 residues.

J is TRBJ2-1 and V is TRBV12-3 or TRBV12-4; tentatively, D is TRBD2 (6 bases). V was cut by 5 bases and J by 3 bases, with 17 bases left in between. This CDR3 has 16 residues. The CDR3 reads CASSNPGREYYNEQFF. The CDR3 nucleotides are TGTGCCAGCAGTAACCCTGGGCGGGAATACTACAATGAGCAGTTCTTC.

This chain connects TRBV6-2 or TRBV6-3 to TRBJ2-4; 8 bases are a match to TRBD1. The V and J ends lost 2 bases and 2 bases, in that order; junction bases with no gene match: 5. The CDR3 spans 16 residues. The germline V gene has CDR1 MNHEY and CDR2 SVGEGT. This CDR3 reads CASSYARQGTKNIQYF. DNA for the CDR3: TGTGCCAGCAGTTACGCAAGACAGGGGACCAAAAACATTCAGTACTTC.

This chain joins TRBV28 and TRBJ2-1; 10 bases match TRBD2. TRBJ2-7 explains the end of the DNA better; the J call may be wrong. The CDR3 runs 16 residues. Per the germline V gene, CDR1 is MDHEN and CDR2 is SYDVKM. As DNA, the CDR3 is TGTGCCAGCAGCCTCTACTCCGGGACTAGCGACAATGAGCAGTACTTC. This gives the protein CASSLYSGTSDNEQYF.

The chain is built from TRBV9 and TRBJ2-3; D is perhaps TRBD2 (7 bases). This CDR3 region has 15 residues. Germline CDR1 and CDR2: SGDLS and YYNGEE. With 4 bases removed from V and 5 bases from J, the gap between germline ends came to 17 bases. The CDR3 region is CASSPVGGLGDTQYF. DNA for the CDR3: TGTGCCAGCAGCCCTGTGGGGGGGCTCGGAGATACGCAGTATTTT.

This clonotype was detected a few times. The chain combines TRBV7-2 with TRBJ2-1; 8 bases map to TRBD2. The germline CDR1 and CDR2 sequences are SGHTA and FQGNSA. J was trimmed by 6 bases and V by 2 bases; bases with no gene match: 9. There are 16 residues in the CDR3. CDR3 loop: CASSLPGREVGNEQFF. The DNA of the CDR3 is TGTGCCAGCAGCTTACCTGGGCGGGAGGTCGGCAATGAGCAGTTCTTC.

The chain recombines TRBV9 with TRBJ2-7; 7 bases are shared with TRBD1. The CDR3 has 14 amino acids. Per the germline V gene, CDR1 is SGDLS and CDR2 is YYNGEE. V lost 4 bases to trimming and J lost 4 bases; unmatched junction nucleotides: 8. CDR3: CASSQKPDRYEQYF. The CDR3 nucleotides read TGTGCCAGCAGCCAAAAACCGGACAGGTACGAGCAGTACTTC.

V is TRBV19 and J is TRBJ2-7, with 7 bases that match TRBD2. CDR1 LNHDA and CDR2 SQIVND come from the germline V gene (reference sequence). The CDR3 runs to 15 residues. V gave up 5 bases and J gave up 0 bases; unmatched junction bases: 7. CDR3 loop: CASSHRRESSYEQYF. The DNA of the CDR3 is TGTGCCAGTAGTCACAGGCGGGAGAGCTCCTACGAGCAGTACTTC. The variable domain in full, with the rest retrieved from reference TRBV19 and TRBJ2-7, is DGGITQSPKYLFRKEGQNVTLSCEQNLNHDAMYWYRQDPGQGLRLIYYSQIVNDFQKGDIAEGYSVSREKKESFPLTVTSAQKNPTAFYLCASSHRRESSYEQYFGPGTRLTVT.

The CDR3 here is CASSSSYNSYEQYF. CDR3 in DNA: TGTGCCAGCAGCTCTAGCTATAATTCCTACGAGCAGTACTTC. V and J are TRBV7-2 and TRBJ2-7, with D possibly TRBD2 on 5 matching bases. Germline V gene sequence: CDR1 SGHTA, CDR2 FQGNSA. The V end lost 4 bases, the J end lost 1 base, and 11 bases lay between the germline ends. The CDR3 runs to 14 residues.

The chain joins TRBV12-3 or TRBV12-4 to TRBJ1-6; D unresolved. V shed 3 bases and J shed 6 bases, with 3 bases lying between them. The CDR3 sequence is 12 residues long. This CDR3 is CASSFPNSPLHF. CDR3 nucleotide sequence: TGTGCCAGCAGTTTTCCTAATTCACCCCTCCACTTT.

This sequence joins TRBV7-8 and TRBJ2-1; 14 bases match TRBD2. V lost 7 bases, J lost 7 bases, and 15 bases stayed unmatched. The CDR3 consists of 18 residues. Germline values: CDR1 SGHVS, CDR2 FQNEAQ. In DNA form, the CDR3 reads TGTGCCAGCATCGAGACTAGCGGGAGGGCCTCAGCAAGGAATGAGCAGTTCTTC. This sequence encodes CASIETSGRASARNEQFF.

The rearrangement joins TRBV5-1 to TRBJ2-5, with D unclear. There are 14 residues in the CDR3. Germline V gives CDR1 SGHRS, CDR2 YFSETQ. The V gene lost 0 bases and the J gene lost 11 bases, with 17 bases spanning the gap. The CDR3, as DNA: TGCGCCAGCAGCTTGGCCTCCACCCACAATGAGCAGTACTTC. Protein product: CASSLASTHNEQYF.

This clonotype was seen a handful of times. The genes are TRBV12-3 or TRBV12-4 and TRBJ2-4; a weak D match, TRBD2 (6 bases). Trimming left V 6 bases short and J 5 bases short, with 11 bases between. CDR3 size: 13 residues. The CDR3 spells CASSLPSENIQYF. In DNA, the CDR3 is TGTGCCAGCAGCCTCCCTAGCGAAAACATTCAGTACTTC.

The genes are TRBV29-1 and TRBJ1-1, with D maybe TRBD1 (6 bases). The CDR3 has 12 residues. Trimming pared 6 bases from V and 6 bases from J, leaving 14 bases between. From germline, CDR1 is SQVTM and CDR2 ANQGSEA. CDR3 nucleotides: TGCAGCGTGGGGTCAGGGGATGCTGAAGCTTTCTTT. Protein product: CSVGSGDAEAFF.